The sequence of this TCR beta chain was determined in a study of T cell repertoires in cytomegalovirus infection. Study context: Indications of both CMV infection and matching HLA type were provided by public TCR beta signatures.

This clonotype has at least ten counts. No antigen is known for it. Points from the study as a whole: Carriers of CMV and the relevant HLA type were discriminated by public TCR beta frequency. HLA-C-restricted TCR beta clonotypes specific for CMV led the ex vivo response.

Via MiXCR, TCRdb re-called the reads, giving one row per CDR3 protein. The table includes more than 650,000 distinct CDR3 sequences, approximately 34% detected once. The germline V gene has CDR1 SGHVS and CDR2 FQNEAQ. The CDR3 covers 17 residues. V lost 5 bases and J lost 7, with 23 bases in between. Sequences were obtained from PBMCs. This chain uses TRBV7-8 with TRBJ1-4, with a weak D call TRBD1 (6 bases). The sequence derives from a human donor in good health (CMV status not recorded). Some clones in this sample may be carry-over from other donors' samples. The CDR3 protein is CASSITGGRGGGEKLFF. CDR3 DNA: TGTGCCAGCAGCATAACCGGGGGGCGAGGAGGAGGTGAAAAACTGTTTTTT.